The TCR beta chain under discussion was sequenced for a study of T cell clonotyping in hematopoietic cell transplantation (dated by TCRdb to the early 2020s). About the study as a whole: Recipient samples taken before transplant were obtained following cytoreduction. Recruitment of patients was conducted between late 2015 and January 2017, and follow-up was continued until September 2020 or death. A total of some 130 blood samples were collected in the study from some 37 consecutive transplant recipients and their related donors.

With the immunoSEQ assay, which is a bias-controlled multiplex PCR relying on V- and J-specific primers, TCR beta CDR3 regions were amplified from genomic DNA. In a second PCR step, the CDR3 amplicons were tagged with a proprietary barcode plus Illumina adapter sequences. An Illumina MiSeq instrument was used to sequence the CDR3 libraries. Turning to the authors' computational methods: Export and quality control were handled in immunoSEQ Analyzer 3.0, while downstream analyses relied on R Bioconductor and Immunarch. Only productive rearrangements within the normalized downsampled data set were used in the calculation of repertoire metrics. Pathologically expanded clonotypes were defined as those larger than 5 templates in the normalized cohort. Repertoire diversity was measured with the Inverse Simpson Index. To capture all clonotypes, CMV-specificity analyses were performed on the non-normalized data set. TCRdb took over this immuneACCESS table, retaining in-frame rearrangements with V and J assigned. Such tables are incomplete; in checked studies, under half of the missing clones stem from an unresolved V gene, and the remainder is unexplained. That table furnishes V, J and clone size, whereas the DNA furnished D and trimming. The sample includes tens of thousands of clones, with roughly 95% observed a single time. Roughly 1.7% of the sample comes from the top ten.

On this clone: Its antigen specificity is not known. No per-base quality is available; no much larger clone lies one base away.

The time point label, read with the paper, signifies: recipient sample about 28 days before transplant, after cytoreduction. Blood samples were obtained from recipients approximately 28 days before transplant and at days 30, 100 and 180 after transplant. Nuclei Lysis Solution was used to extract genomic DNA from fresh or cryopreserved unfractionated peripheral blood mononuclear cells. From the germline V gene (reference sequence), CDR1 is DFQATT and CDR2 is SNEGSKA. There are 11 amino acids in the CDR3, from cysteine to phenylalanine inclusive. Only the CDR3 portion is preserved as DNA: 33 bases, with reading frame beginning at the first base. V was cut back by 0 bases and J by 4 bases, leaving a gap of 3 bases between them. Broad study findings and their caveats: The sample size was limited, and CD4 and CD8 repertoire contributions could not be separated because cells were not sorted. After transplant, TCR diversity in recipients dropped, and pathologically expanded clonotypes climbed progressively between day 30 and day 180. Only a small fraction of recipient repertoires overlapped donor repertoires, with over 97% appearing de novo at the given depth. Broader TCR repertoire diversity after transplant was predicted by Inverse Simpson Index values from donors and from recipients before transplant.

The specimen comprised peripheral blood mononuclear cells, sampled before stem cell transplant. The chain is encoded by TRBV20-1 joined to TRBJ1-2, with the D gene call left open. This TCR derives from a woman between 50 and 59 years old with acute myeloid leukemia. Some clones in this sample may be carry-over from other donors' samples. The CDR3 sequence is CSARDTYGYTF. The DNA is TGCAGTGCTAGAGACACCTATGGCTACACCTTC.